Following are 25 T cell receptor beta chains from one sample sequenced in a study of molecular identifiers for immune sequencing clone quantification. TCRdb used MiXCR to reprocess the PCR reads, holding one entry per CDR3 protein. The sample yields hundreds of thousands of distinct CDR3 sequences, roughly a fifth seen once. The sequencing input was naive CD8+ T cells from blood, with Jurkat cell RNA spiked in. Stated subset: FACS-sorted CD8+CD4-CCR7+CD45RA+ naive T cells. These receptor sequences come from a human donor in good health. Some libraries in this study had Jurkat cell RNA spiked in.

This clonotype was picked up many times. The chain recombines TRBV6-2 or TRBV6-3 with TRBJ1-5; the D is unclear. Germline-derived CDR1 and CDR2 are MNHEY and SVGEGT. This CDR3 has 12 residues. Trimming pared 8 bases from V and 4 bases from J, leaving 9 bases between. The CDR3 DNA reads TGTGCCAGCGGTCCCGAAAATCAGCCCCAGCATTTT. Translating gives CASGPENQPQHF.

This clonotype was detected many times. The CDR3 reads CASSEKRSLDTQYF. CDR3 DNA sequence: TGTGCCAGCTCAGAAAAGCGGAGCTTGGATACGCAGTATTTT. The V gene is TRBV14, the J gene TRBJ2-3; possibly TRBD2 for D (5 bases). V dropped 8 bases and J dropped 6 bases, with 18 bases sitting between them. The CDR3 contains 14 residues. Germline V lookup: CDR1 SGHDN, CDR2 FVKESK. Using reference TRBV14 and TRBJ2-3 for the parts outside the CDR3, the full variable domain is EAGVTQFPSHSVIEKGQTVTLRCDPISGHDNLYWYRRVMGKEIKFLLHFVKESKQDESGMPNNRFLAERTGGTYSTLKVQPAELEDSGVYFCASSEKRSLDTQYFGPGTRLTVL.

This clonotype has ten or more counts. V gene TRBV25-1 combines with J gene TRBJ1-5; D remains ambiguous. Germline V gene data show CDR1 as MGHDK and CDR2 as SYGVNS. V was pared by 3 bases and J by 1 base, with 7 bases between. The CDR3 consists of 14 residues. The CDR3 coding sequence is TGTGCCAGCAGTGATCAGGCCAGCAATCAGCCCCAGCATTTT. Translating gives CASSDQASNQPQHF.

The V call is TRBV11-2, the J call TRBJ2-1; D may be TRBD1 (5 bases). V dropped 1 base and J dropped 2 bases, with 15 bases sitting between them. Germline V gene lookup returns CDR1 SGHAT and CDR2 FQNNGV. The CDR3 extends over 17 amino acids. In DNA form, the CDR3 reads TGTGCCAGCAGCTTAGCGACAGAAATGGTGACCTACAATGAGCAGTTCTTC. Translation gives CASSLATEMVTYNEQFF. Drawing the rest from reference TRBV11-2 and TRBJ2-1, the complete variable domain is EAGVAQSPRYKIIEKRQSVAFWCNPISGHATLYWYQQILGQGPKLLIQFQNNGVVDDSQLPKDRFSAERLKGVDSTLKIQPAKLEDSAVYLCASSLATEMVTYNEQFFGPGTRLTVL.

With regard to this clonotype: This could be a read error, since a much larger clone is one nucleotide away. V gene TRBV7-8 combines with J gene TRBJ2-3, with TRBD2 identical over 12 bases. Germline V CDR1 and CDR2: SGHVS, FQNEAQ. The CDR3 length is 18 residues. The V and J ends lost 5 bases and 2 bases, in that order; junction bases with no gene match: 11. CDR3 sequence: CASSGWPGLAGSTDTQYF. In nucleotides, the CDR3 is TGTGCCAGCAGCGGCTGGCCGGGACTAGCGGGCTCCACAGATACGCAGTATTTT. The full variable domain, rest sourced from reference TRBV7-8 and TRBJ2-3, is GAGVSQSPRYKVAKRGQDVALRCDPISGHVSLFWYQQALGQGPEFLTYFQNEAQLDKSGLPSDRFFAERPEGSVSTLKIQRTQQEDSAVYLCASSGWPGLAGSTDTQYFGPGTRLTVL.

A remark on this clonotype: A much larger clonotype is one base distant, so this may be a read error. V gene TRBV7-9 combines with J gene TRBJ1-4; no definite D call. Germline CDR1 and CDR2: SEHNR and FQNEAQ (reference sequence). With 6 bases removed from V and 6 bases from J, the gap between germline ends came to 11 bases. The CDR3 loop spans 13 amino acids. The CDR3 reads CASSPPDDEKLFF. The CDR3 region has the DNA TGTGCCAGCAGTCCCCCAGACGATGAAAAACTGTTTTTT. Using reference TRBV7-9 and TRBJ1-4 for the parts outside the CDR3, the full variable domain is DTGVSQNPRHKITKRGQNVTFRCDPISEHNRLYWYRQTLGQGPEFLTYFQNEAQLEKSRLLSDRFSAERPKGSFSTLEIQRTEQGDSAMYLCASSPPDDEKLFFGSGTQLSVL.

At least ten counts were recorded for this clonotype. V is TRBV4-2 and J is TRBJ2-6; no definite D call. Deletions cut 0 bases from V and 0 bases from J, with 6 bases between. This CDR3 spans 16 amino acids. In germline, CDR1 is LGHNA, CDR2 YNFKEQ. CDR3 sequence (DNA): TGTGCCAGCAGCCAAGATCAGTACTCTGGGGCCAACGTCCTGACTTTC. Its translation: CASSQDQYSGANVLTF.

This clonotype was seen ten or more times. The chain combines TRBV20-1 with TRBJ2-1, with D possibly being TRBD2 (5 bases). The CDR3 totals 14 residues. Germline loops: CDR1 DFQATT, CDR2 SNEGSKA (reference sequence). Trimming took off 6 bases at V and 4 bases at J, with 16 bases between the two ends. In DNA form, the CDR3 reads TGCAGTGCCCCTCCTCGGGGAGTATACAATGAGCAGTTCTTC. It codes for CSAPPRGVYNEQFF.

The chain combines TRBV20-1 with TRBJ2-7; 12 positions agree with TRBD2. Losses at the gene ends were 3 bases for V and 2 bases for J; bases not matched to a gene: 8. Germline CDR1 DFQATT, CDR2 SNEGSKA (reference sequence). The CDR3 has 16 residues. CDR3 protein: CSARPLAGGSPYEQYF. The CDR3, as DNA: TGCAGTGCTAGGCCCCTAGCGGGGGGGAGTCCCTACGAGCAGTACTTC.

V and J are TRBV20-1 and TRBJ2-7; 10 bases agree with TRBD2. From germline, CDR1 is DFQATT and CDR2 SNEGSKA (reference sequence). The CDR3 has 16 amino acids. V gave up 3 bases and J gave up 5 bases; unmatched junction bases: 13. The CDR3 reads CSASPSGGWLGDEQYF. In DNA, the CDR3 is TGCAGTGCTAGCCCTAGCGGGGGTTGGTTGGGGGACGAGCAGTACTTC.

Note on this clonotype: With a much larger clone just one base away, this may be a read error. J is TRBJ2-5 and V is TRBV9; no clear D gene. Germline loops: CDR1 SGDLS, CDR2 YYNGEE. The CDR3 length is 13 residues. CDR3 loop: CVSSVEGWETQYF. In DNA, the CDR3 is TGTGTCAGCAGCGTAGAAGGATGGGAGACCCAGTACTTC. Complete variable domain (other parts from reference TRBV9 and TRBJ2-5): DSGVTQTPKHLITATGQRVTLRCSPRSGDLSVYWYQQSLDQGLQFLIQYYNGEERAKGNILERFSAQQFPDLHSELNLSSLELGDSALYFCVSSVEGWETQYFGPGTRLLVL.

This clonotype was recorded many times. The V and J genes are TRBV7-2 and TRBJ2-1; TRBD2 matches 8 bases. CDR3 size: 16 residues. V was pared by 4 bases and J by 5 bases, with 10 bases of the junction left unmatched. Germline V gene sequence: CDR1 SGHTA, CDR2 FQGNSA. The CDR3 DNA sequence: TGTGCCAGCAGCTCCATAGCGGGAAGAAGGGACAATGAGCAGTTCTTC. Translated, it gives CASSSIAGRRDNEQFF.

This clonotype showed up many times. V and J are TRBV5-4 and TRBJ2-7; D not resolved. CDR3 length: 14 residues. CDR1 is SGHNT and CDR2 is YYREEE in the germline V gene (reference sequence). V lost 3 bases to trimming and J lost 2 bases, with 12 bases between them. The CDR3 protein is CASSSADVPYEQYF. CDR3 DNA: TGTGCCAGCAGCTCGGCGGATGTACCCTACGAGCAGTACTTC.

This clonotype was seen at least ten times. The chain couples TRBV6-5 to TRBJ2-3; TRBD2 is a possible D gene (6 bases). Germline lookup yields CDR1 MNHEY and CDR2 SVGAGI. Trimming took 8 bases from V and 8 from J, leaving 11 bases between them. The CDR3 loop spans 11 amino acids. CDR3 DNA: TGTGCCAGCTTGGTGGGGGGTACGCAGTATTTT. Amino acids: CASLVGGTQYF.

The V and J genes are TRBV6-6 and TRBJ2-7, with D maybe TRBD1 (5 bases). V lost 0 bases, J lost 6 bases, and 21 bases lay in between. Germline lookup yields CDR1 MNHNY and CDR2 SVGAGI (reference sequence). This CDR3 region has 17 residues. CDR3 protein: CASSYSGPIPTQREQYF. CDR3 DNA: TGTGCCAGCAGTTACTCGGGGCCCATCCCCACCCAGCGCGAGCAGTACTTC.

This clonotype was recorded a few times. This chain uses TRBV4-3 with TRBJ2-1, with TRBD2 matching 16 bases. Germline CDR1 reads LGHNA; CDR2 reads YSLEER. The ends lost 0 bases at V and 2 bases at J; junction bases unmatched: 7. This CDR3 contains 20 residues. This CDR3 is CASSQEGLAGGIYAYNEQFF. The CDR3 DNA is TGCGCCAGCAGCCAAGAGGGACTAGCGGGAGGGATTTATGCCTACAATGAGCAGTTCTTC.

This clonotype was seen many times. This chain connects TRBV28 to TRBJ1-4, with 7 bases aligning to TRBD1. Germline-derived CDR1 and CDR2 are MDHEN and SYDVKM. The trim removed 9 bases at V and 0 bases at J, leaving 10 bases unmatched. The CDR3 length is 16 residues. Here the CDR3 DNA reads TGTGCCAGTGTAGGGACAGATACTGCAACTAATGAAAAACTGTTTTTT. Its protein is CASVGTDTATNEKLFF.

Note on this clonotype: A much bigger clone sits one base away, suggesting this may be a read error. J is TRBJ2-5 and V is TRBV29-1; D may correspond to TRBD1 or TRBD2 (5 bases each). This CDR3 is 15 amino acids long. V gave up 1 base and J gave up 1 base, with 13 bases separating them. CDR1 and CDR2 (germline): SQVTM, ANQGSEA. The CDR3: CSVEGEGRSQETQYF. Written as DNA, the CDR3 is TGCAGCGTTGAAGGAGAGGGACGGTCCCAAGAGACCCAGTACTTC.

To note about this clonotype: Since a much larger clone is just one base distant, this may be a read error. The chain recombines TRBV27 with TRBJ2-3, with TRBD1 matching 7 bases. In germline, CDR1 is MNHEY, CDR2 SMNVEV (reference sequence). This CDR3 is built from 15 residues. In nucleotides, the CDR3 is TGTGCCAGCGGTTTAGGGCAGGGGGTAATGAATACGCAGTATTTT. Protein: CASGLGQGVMNTQYF.

The rearrangement joins TRBV6-2 or TRBV6-3 to TRBJ1-1; possibly TRBD1 for D (6 bases). V lost 7 bases and J 0 bases, leaving 12 bases between the germline ends. CDR1 MNHEY and CDR2 SVGEGT come from the germline V gene. The CDR3 runs to 14 residues. The DNA of the CDR3 is TGTGCCAGCAATCTGGGACACATGAACACTGAAGCTTTCTTT. This encodes CASNLGHMNTEAFF.

The sample holds a few counts of this clonotype. This sequence joins TRBV20-1 and TRBJ2-1; TRBD1 agrees at 7 bases. J gave up 2 bases and V 1 base, and 5 bases lay outside the gene matches. The CDR3 is made up of 15 amino acids. Germline V CDR1 and CDR2: DFQATT, SNEGSKA (reference sequence). CDR3 residues: CSARVSGTAYNEQFF. Written as DNA, the CDR3 is TGCAGTGCTAGAGTTTCGGGGACAGCCTACAATGAGCAGTTCTTC.

With respect to this clonotype: The junction departs from the called germline gene at one end, perhaps through a read error. This rearrangement joins TRBV3-1 to TRBJ2-5; D unresolved. CDR3 size: 11 residues. Germline loops: CDR1 LGHDT, CDR2 YNNKEL (reference sequence). The DNA of the CDR3 is TGTGCCAGCAGCCTAGTAGAGTCCCAGTACTTC. It specifies CASSLVESQYF.

The rearrangement joins TRBV12-3 or TRBV12-4 to TRBJ2-7; D is unclear. Trimming took off 8 bases at V and 4 bases at J, with 9 bases between the two ends. The CDR3 spans 11 residues. The CDR3 loop reads CASRVGYEQYF. For the CDR3, the DNA is TGTGCCAGCCGCGTGGGGTACGAGCAGTACTTC.

This clonotype was recorded many times. V gene TRBV6-2 or TRBV6-3 combines with J gene TRBJ1-1; TRBD1 might be the D (6 bases). Germline CDR1 MNHEY, CDR2 SVGEGT. V was pared by 2 bases and J by 3 bases, with 16 bases between. The length of the CDR3 is 16 residues. The CDR3 is CASSYRDTQGYTEAFF. The CDR3 DNA reads as TGTGCCAGCAGTTACAGGGACACCCAGGGGTACACTGAAGCTTTCTTT.

In its sample, this clonotype was seen many times. The CDR3 bases are TGTGCCAGCAGCCCCGCATGGGGAACGTCAGGAGAGCAGTACTTC. It is translated as CASSPAWGTSGEQYF. The chain employs TRBV7-2 and TRBJ2-7, with D hard to call. Germline-derived CDR1 and CDR2 are SGHTA and FQGNSA. The CDR3 consists of 15 residues. V lost 5 bases, J lost 7 bases, and 21 bases lay in between.